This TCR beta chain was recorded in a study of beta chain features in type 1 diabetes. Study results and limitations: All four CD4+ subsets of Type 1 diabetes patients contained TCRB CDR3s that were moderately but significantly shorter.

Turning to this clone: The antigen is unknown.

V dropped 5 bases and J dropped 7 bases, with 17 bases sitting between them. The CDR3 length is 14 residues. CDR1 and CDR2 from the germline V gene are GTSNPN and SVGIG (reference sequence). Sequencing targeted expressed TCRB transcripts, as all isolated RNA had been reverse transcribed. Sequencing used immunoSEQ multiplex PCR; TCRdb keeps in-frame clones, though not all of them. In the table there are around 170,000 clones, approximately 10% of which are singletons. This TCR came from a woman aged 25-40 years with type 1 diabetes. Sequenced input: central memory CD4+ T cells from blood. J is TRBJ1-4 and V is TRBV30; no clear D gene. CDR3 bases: TGTGCCTGGGGGAGTGGGAGCACGAGTGAAAAACTGTTTTTT. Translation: CAWGSGSTSEKLFF.